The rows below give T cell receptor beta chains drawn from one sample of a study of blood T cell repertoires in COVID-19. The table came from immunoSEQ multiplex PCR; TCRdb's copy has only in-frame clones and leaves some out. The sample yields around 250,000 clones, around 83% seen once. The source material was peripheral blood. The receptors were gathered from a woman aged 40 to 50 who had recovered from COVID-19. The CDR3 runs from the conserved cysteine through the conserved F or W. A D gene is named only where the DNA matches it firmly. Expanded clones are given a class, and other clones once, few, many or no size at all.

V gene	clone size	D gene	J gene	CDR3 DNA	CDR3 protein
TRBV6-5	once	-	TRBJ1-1	TGTGCCAGCACCCCCCTACTGAGAAACACTGAAGCTTTCTTT	CASTPLLRNTEAFF
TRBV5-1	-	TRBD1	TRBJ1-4	TGCGCCAGCAGCTTGACGGGACAGAGGACTAATGAAAAACTGTTTTTT	CASSLTGQRTNEKLFF
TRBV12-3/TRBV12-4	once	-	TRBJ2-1	TGTGCCAGCAGTTCTACTCCTGGCGGTGAGCAGTTCTTC	CASSSTPGGEQFF
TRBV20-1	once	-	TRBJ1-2	TGCAGTGCTATGGCAGGGTATGGCTACACCTTC	CSAMAGYGYTF
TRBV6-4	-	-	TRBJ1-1	TGTGCCAGCAGTACAGATTCGAACACTGAAGCTTTCTTT	CASSTDSNTEAFF
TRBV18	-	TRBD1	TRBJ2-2	TGTGCCAGCTCACCGGCAGGGGGCGCGAACACCGGGGAGCTGTTTTTT	CASSPAGGANTGELFF
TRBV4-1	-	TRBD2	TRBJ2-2	TGCGCCAGCAGCCCCAGGGATGCGGGGGGGCCCGCCGGGGAGCTGTTTTTT	CASSPRDAGGPAGELFF
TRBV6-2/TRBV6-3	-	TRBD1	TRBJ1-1	TGTGCCAGCAGTTACCCCCGCCGACAGGGGGGGACGAACACTGAAGCTTTCTTT	CASSYPRRQGGTNTEAFF
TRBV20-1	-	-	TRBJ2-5	TGCAGTGCTAGTATGGCGGGGGCTTCCCTAGAGACCCAGTACTTC	CSASMAGASLETQYF
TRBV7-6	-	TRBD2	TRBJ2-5	TGTGCCAGCAGCTCGGAGGCTAGCGGGGGGCCCTTACAAGAGACCCAGTACTTC	CASSSEASGGPLQETQYF
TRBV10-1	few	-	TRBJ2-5	TGCGCCAGCAGTGATGCAGGCCGGGGGGAGACCCAGTACTTC	CASSDAGRGETQYF
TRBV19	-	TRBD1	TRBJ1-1	TGTGCCAGTACCCAAGACAGGGCGAACACTGAAGCTTTCTTT	CASTQDRANTEAFF
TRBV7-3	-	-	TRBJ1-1	TGTGCCAGCAGCTACACATGGAACACTGAAGCTTTCTTT	CASSYTWNTEAFF
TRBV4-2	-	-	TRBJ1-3	TGTGCCAGCAGCCAGGGGCAGGCTGCCGACACCATATATTTT	CASSQGQAADTIYF
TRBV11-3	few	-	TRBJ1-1	TGTGCCAGCAGCGGGGGGACGACTGGCTATTCGAACACTGAAGCTTTCTTT	CASSGGTTGYSNTEAFF
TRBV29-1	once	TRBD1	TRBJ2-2	TGCAGCGTTGAAGAGGGGACAGGGACCACCGGGGAGCTGTTTTTT	CSVEEGTGTTGELFF
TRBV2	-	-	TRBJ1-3	TGTGCCAGCAGTGAAGCGCTTTACGGACTGGCCTCTGGAAACACCATATATTTT	CASSEALYGLASGNTIYF
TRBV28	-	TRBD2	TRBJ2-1	TGTGCCAGCAGTTTAGCTAGCGGGGGGTTGACTGAGCAGTTCTTC	CASSLASGGLTEQFF
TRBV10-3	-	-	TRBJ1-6	TGTGCCATCAGTGAGTCGGAGGCGGAGAGCTCCTATAATTCACCCCTCCACTTT	CAISESEAESSYNSPLHF
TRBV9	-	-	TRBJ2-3	TGTGCCAGCAGCAGGGACAACACAGATACGCAGTATTTT	CASSRDNTDTQYF
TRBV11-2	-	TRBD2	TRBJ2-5	TGTGCCAGCAGCTTAGGGACGGGACTAGCGGGGGAGACCCAGTACTTC	CASSLGTGLAGETQYF
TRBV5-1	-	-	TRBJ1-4	TGCGCCAGCAGCCACAGCGGTGGAACAAATGATGGAAAACTGTTTTTT	CASSHSGGTNDGKLFF
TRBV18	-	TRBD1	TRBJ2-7	TGTGCCAGCTCACAAGGGACAGGTACTTTGGGCGAGCAGTACTTC	CASSQGTGTLGEQYF
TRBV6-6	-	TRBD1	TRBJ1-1	TGTGCCAGCAGTTCCGTGGACAGGGGGGGAACTGAAGCTTTCTTT	CASSSVDRGGTEAFF
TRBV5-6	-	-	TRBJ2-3	TGTGCCAGCTCCTCCACAGATACGCAGTATTTT	CASSSTDTQYF
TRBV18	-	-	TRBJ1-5	TGTGCCAGCTCACCAGAGATTAGCAATCAGCCCCAGCATTTT	CASSPEISNQPQHF
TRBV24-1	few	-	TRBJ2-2	TGTGCCACCAGTGTCCAGGGGGGCGCGGGCACCGGGGAGCTGTTTTTT	CATSVQGGAGTGELFF
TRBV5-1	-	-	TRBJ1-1	TGCGCCAGCAGCCTATTGGGGAGAGAAGCTTTCTTT	CASSLLGREAFF